Below are 31 T cell receptor beta chains sequenced from a single sample in a study of T cells in Graves' hyperthyroidism and ophthalmopathy. Researchers took RNA transcripts and amplified the TCR beta CDR3 regions from them. A set of HTBI primers served as the primers for a first-round RT-PCR of the TCR CDR3. TCRdb analysed the multiplex PCR reads with MiXCR anew, one entry per CDR3 protein. The sample consists of about 300,000 distinct CDR3 sequences, around 20% of them appearing once. The sample consisted of blood. These TCRs come from a man aged 50 to 59 with Graves' ophthalmopathy.

There are many counts of this clonotype. The genes are TRBV6-5 and TRBJ1-2, with D unclear. The CDR3 is made up of 14 amino acids. CDR1 is MNHEY, CDR2 SVGAGI, per germline. Trimming shortened V by 2 bases and J by 3 bases, and 10 bases separated the two germline ends. As DNA, the CDR3 is TGTGCCAGCAGTTACGCCGCCTCTGACTATGGCTACACCTTC. Translating gives CASSYAASDYGYTF.

This clonotype was detected ten times or more. The gene calls are TRBV7-3 and TRBJ2-1; weak D call: TRBD2 (5 bases). V was trimmed by 2 bases and J by 4 bases, leaving 15 bases between them. The CDR3 has 16 residues. Per germline, CDR1 SGHTA and CDR2 FQGTGA. The CDR3 region has the DNA TGTGCCAGCAGCTTATCCCCGGGGATGGGATACAATGAGCAGTTCTTC. Translation: CASSLSPGMGYNEQFF.

The chain uses TRBV7-9 and TRBJ2-3, with 7 bases lining up with TRBD1. Trimming at V came to 5 bases and at J to 1 base, leaving 12 bases not matched to a gene. The germline gives CDR1 SEHNR, CDR2 FQNEAQ (reference sequence). The CDR3 loop spans 17 amino acids. CDR3 coding DNA: TGTGCCAGCAGCCTACATAAACAGGGGAAGGGCACAGATACGCAGTATTTT. Its protein product is CASSLHKQGKGTDTQYF.

This clonotype was recorded many times. The chain has TRBV27 and TRBJ1-1; 7 nucleotides align to TRBD1. V gave up 4 bases and J gave up 1 base; unmatched junction bases: 6. The CDR3 loop spans 15 amino acids. Per germline, CDR1 MNHEY and CDR2 SMNVEV (reference sequence). The CDR3 is CASSSWDSSNTEAFF. The CDR3 DNA sequence: TGTGCCAGCAGTTCCTGGGACAGCTCGAACACTGAAGCTTTCTTT.

This chain joins TRBV7-9 and TRBJ1-1; D uncertain. CDR3 length: 12 residues. CDR1 and CDR2 (germline): SEHNR, FQNEAQ (reference sequence). Trimming took off 8 bases at V and 2 bases at J, with 9 bases between the two ends. The CDR3 sequence: CASVAANTEAFF. DNA of the CDR3: TGTGCCAGCGTCGCAGCCAACACTGAAGCTTTCTTT.

This clonotype was recorded at least ten times. V gene TRBV28 combines with J gene TRBJ2-5, with D perhaps TRBD2 (5 bases). The V gene lost 9 bases and the J gene lost 5 bases, with 16 bases spanning the gap. The CDR3 has 13 residues. Germline V gene lookup returns CDR1 MDHEN and CDR2 SYDVKM. This CDR3 is CASTRLARETQYF. The CDR3 DNA follows: TGTGCCAGTACACGTCTAGCTAGGGAGACCCAGTACTTC.

The genes are TRBV27 and TRBJ1-1; no firm D call. V lost 4 bases, J lost 7 bases, and 13 bases lay in between. In germline, CDR1 is MNHEY, CDR2 SMNVEV (reference sequence). This CDR3 is built from 13 residues. CDR3 amino acids: CASSWSLGGEAFF. The DNA for the CDR3 is TGTGCCAGCAGTTGGAGTCTGGGTGGTGAAGCTTTCTTT.

V gene TRBV24-1 combines with J gene TRBJ1-4, with TRBD1 identical over 10 bases. Germline V gene data show CDR1 as KGHDR and CDR2 as SFDVKD. J lost 8 bases, V lost 4 bases, and 6 bases had no gene match. The CDR3 length is 15 residues. In DNA, the CDR3 is TGTGCCACCAGTGACCCCGGGACAGGGGAAGAAAAACTGTTTTTT. This codes for CATSDPGTGEEKLFF.

This clonotype was seen at least ten times. This rearrangement joins TRBV5-8 to TRBJ2-3; D is possibly TRBD1 (5 bases). Per germline, CDR1 SGHTS and CDR2 YDEGEE. This CDR3 contains 16 residues. The V end was cut by 1 base, the J end by 1 base, with 13 bases between. CDR3 protein: CASSLRSTVGTDTQYF. CDR3 bases: TGTGCCAGCAGCTTGCGGTCGACAGTCGGCACAGATACGCAGTATTTT.

Regarding this clonotype: A much larger clone lies one base from this, so it may be a read error. The chain uses TRBV7-2 and TRBJ2-3; 9 bases are shared with TRBD1. Per the germline V gene, CDR1 is SGHTA and CDR2 is FQGNSA. The CDR3 extends over 15 amino acids. The CDR3 loop reads CASSLVGQGPDTQYF. CDR3 coding DNA: TGTGCCAGCAGTTTAGTGGGACAGGGCCCAGATACGCAGTATTTT.

This clonotype has a handful of counts. V is TRBV28 and J is TRBJ2-7; 7 nucleotides match TRBD1. CDR1 MDHEN and CDR2 SYDVKM come from the germline V gene. The CDR3 extends over 14 amino acids. After removal of 5 bases from V and 4 bases from J, the junction contained 8 bases not matched to a gene. This chain's CDR3 is CASSPKGQKYEQYF. The CDR3 DNA sequence: TGTGCCAGCAGTCCTAAGGGACAGAAATACGAGCAGTACTTC.

This clonotype occurred a few times. V is TRBV5-1 and J is TRBJ2-1, with 9 bases aligning to TRBD2. CDR1 is SGHRS, CDR2 YFSETQ, per germline. CDR3 size: 18 residues. The V and J ends lost 1 base and 2 bases, in that order; junction bases with no gene match: 10. The CDR3 region has the DNA TGCGCCAGCAGCTTGTTTAGCGGGAGACTCTCGGCCTACAATGAGCAGTTCTTC. The encoded protein is CASSLFSGRLSAYNEQFF.

DNA of the CDR3: TGCAGCGCTGGGACTAGCGGTTACACAGATACGCAGTATTTT. Its protein is CSAGTSGYTDTQYF. V is TRBV29-1 and J is TRBJ2-3, with TRBD2 matching 11 bases. CDR3 length: 14 amino acids. J was trimmed by 2 bases and V by 7 bases; bases with no gene match: 5. Germline CDR1 SQVTM, CDR2 ANQGSEA.

This chain uses TRBV7-8 with TRBJ2-7, with 8 bases that match TRBD1. After removal of 3 bases from V and 5 bases from J, the junction contained 6 bases not matched to a gene. The CDR3 is 14 amino acids. Germline V gene sequence: CDR1 SGHVS, CDR2 FQNEAQ. The CDR3 nucleotides read TGTGCCAGCAGCTTCCGAGACAGGGGTGACGAGCAGTACTTC. It is translated as CASSFRDRGDEQYF.

This chain uses TRBV6-2 or TRBV6-3 with TRBJ2-2; 9 positions match TRBD1. Trimming cost V 5 bases and J 6 bases; bases outside gene matches: 10. Germline V gene lookup returns CDR1 MNHEY and CDR2 SVGEGT. The CDR3 is 16 residues long. The chain's CDR3 is CASSTFGQGWSGELFF. The CDR3 bases are TGTGCCAGCAGTACCTTCGGACAGGGGTGGTCCGGGGAGCTGTTTTTT.

The CDR3 spells CASSTDKTDQPQHF. CDR3 nucleotide sequence: TGTGCCAGCAGCACGGACAAGACCGATCAGCCCCAGCATTTT. The gene calls are TRBV6-1 and TRBJ1-5; D might be TRBD1 (5 bases). Germline CDR1 MNHNS, CDR2 SASEGT. Trimming removed 6 bases at V and 5 bases at J, with 14 bases between. The CDR3 is 14 amino acids.

This clonotype has ten or more counts. CDR3 region: CASRSSGSSYEQYF. The CDR3 bases are TGTGCCAGCAGATCTAGCGGTAGCTCCTACGAGCAGTACTTC. This rearrangement joins TRBV6-1 to TRBJ2-7; 7 positions agree with TRBD2. V lost 6 bases to trimming and J lost 0 bases; unmatched junction nucleotides: 5. Germline V gene data show CDR1 as MNHNS and CDR2 as SASEGT. The CDR3 has 14 amino acids.

This chain joins TRBV5-1 and TRBJ2-2; 9 nucleotides match TRBD1. The CDR3 sequence is 14 residues long. CDR1 is SGHRS, CDR2 YFSETQ, per germline. V was clipped by 4 bases and J by 3 bases; unmatched bases: 1. CDR3 amino acids: CASSGQGYTGELFF. The CDR3, as DNA: TGCGCCAGCAGCGGACAGGGGTACACCGGGGAGCTGTTTTTT.

V gene TRBV20-1 combines with J gene TRBJ1-5; 11 bases agree with TRBD1. Unmatched junction bases numbered 10, after V lost 5 bases and J lost 4 bases. Germline values: CDR1 DFQATT, CDR2 SNEGSKA (reference sequence). This CDR3 is built from 16 residues. CDR3 region: CSAERTGGIGNQPQHF. The CDR3 region has the DNA TGCAGTGCTGAGAGGACAGGGGGCATTGGGAATCAGCCCCAGCATTTT.

This clonotype came up a few times. The chain has TRBV27 and TRBJ1-6; possibly TRBD1 for D (6 bases). Trimming removed 4 bases at V and 9 bases at J, with 19 bases between. Germline CDR1 and CDR2: MNHEY and SMNVEV (reference sequence). There are 16 residues in the CDR3. CDR3 DNA: TGTGCCAGCAGTTCCAACCCCACAGGGTTTGGTTCACCCCTCCACTTT. Amino acid sequence: CASSSNPTGFGSPLHF.

For the CDR3, the DNA is TGCGCCAGCAGCTTGGCGACTAGCGGGCTAAACAATGAGCAGTTCTTC. It codes for CASSLATSGLNNEQFF. V and J are TRBV5-1 and TRBJ2-1; 10 nucleotides agree with TRBD2. The CDR3 covers 16 residues. J was trimmed by 5 bases and V by 0 bases; bases with no gene match: 5. Germline V gene sequence: CDR1 SGHRS, CDR2 YFSETQ.

This clonotype has more than one count but fewer than ten. The rearrangement links TRBV6-1 to TRBJ2-1; 9 bases line up with TRBD1. With V trimmed by 5 bases and J by 4 bases, 6 bases remained unmatched. Germline CDR1 reads MNHNS; CDR2 reads SASEGT. The CDR3 totals 15 residues. CDR3: CASSYRDRAYNEQFF. The CDR3 DNA follows: TGTGCCAGCAGTTACCGGGACAGGGCTTACAATGAGCAGTTCTTC.

This clonotype has ten or more counts. V is TRBV7-9 and J is TRBJ2-1, with 7 positions matching TRBD1. With V trimmed by 7 bases and J by 6 bases, 6 bases remained unmatched. Germline lookup yields CDR1 SEHNR and CDR2 FQNEAQ (reference sequence). This CDR3 has 13 amino acids. The CDR3 DNA reads TGTGCCAGCACCAAGACAGGGCGCAATGAGCAGTTCTTC. Its translation is CASTKTGRNEQFF.

This clonotype appeared a few times. The chain links TRBV28 to TRBJ1-1; 9 nucleotides agree with TRBD1. The CDR3 sequence is 15 residues long. The J segment lost 1 base and the V segment lost 5 bases, leaving 5 bases of the junction unmatched. Germline CDR1 is MDHEN and CDR2 is SYDVKM. CDR3 nucleotide sequence: TGTGCCAGCAGTCCAGGGACAGGGTCGAACACTGAAGCTTTCTTT. Protein sequence: CASSPGTGSNTEAFF.

In its sample, this clonotype was seen many times. The V call is TRBV3-1, the J call TRBJ2-7, with no clear D. V lost 1 base and J 5 bases, leaving 12 bases between the germline ends. Germline V lookup: CDR1 LGHDT, CDR2 YNNKEL (reference sequence). There are 14 residues in the CDR3. CDR3 residues: CASSQVRAGHEQYF. The CDR3 nucleotides are TGTGCCAGCAGCCAAGTAAGAGCAGGCCACGAGCAGTACTTC.

The chain recombines TRBV20-1 with TRBJ1-4, with D possibly matching TRBD1 (5 bases). V was clipped by 6 bases and J by 4 bases, with 12 bases between them. The CDR3 covers 13 residues. Germline CDR1 is DFQATT and CDR2 is SNEGSKA (reference sequence). CDR3 sequence (DNA): TGCAGTGCCCTACAGGAGGATAATGAAAAACTGTTTTTT. It yields the protein CSALQEDNEKLFF.

This clonotype was recorded at least ten times. This sequence joins TRBV28 and TRBJ1-2; D is possibly TRBD1 (6 bases). This CDR3 region has 17 residues. V shed 3 bases and J shed 4 bases, with 21 bases lying between them. CDR1 and CDR2 from the germline V gene are MDHEN and SYDVKM. CDR3 protein: CASSFTTTTGYFYGYTF. Here the CDR3 DNA reads TGTGCCAGCAGTTTCACCACCACGACAGGTTACTTCTATGGCTACACCTTC.

CDR3 amino acids: CASSTGLARYF. CDR3 bases: TGTGCCAGCAGTACGGGACTAGCCAGGTATTTT. The V call is TRBV27, the J call TRBJ2-3; 9 positions match TRBD2. This CDR3 is built from 11 residues. Trimming removed 5 bases from V and 14 bases from J; junction bases left unmatched: 5. Germline V gene data show CDR1 as MNHEY and CDR2 as SMNVEV (reference sequence).

In its sample, this clonotype was seen a few times. This sequence joins TRBV10-3 and TRBJ2-1; D uncertain. Trimming cost V 2 bases and J 2 bases, with 13 bases left between them. This CDR3 is 16 amino acids long. Germline V gene sequence: CDR1 ENHRY, CDR2 SYGVKD. The CDR3 spells CAISESIAIAYNEQFF. The CDR3, as DNA: TGTGCCATCAGTGAGAGCATAGCAATAGCCTACAATGAGCAGTTCTTC.

The sample holds one count of this clonotype. The chain uses TRBV19 and TRBJ2-3; D is possibly TRBD1 or TRBD2 (5 bases each). The CDR3 consists of 14 residues. V lost 5 bases, J lost 3 bases, and 12 bases lay in between. CDR1 and CDR2 (germline): LNHDA, SQIVND (reference sequence). The CDR3: CASSPRGRTDTQYF. CDR3 coding DNA: TGTGCCAGTAGTCCCCGGGGACGGACAGATACGCAGTATTTT.

A note on this clonotype: A much more abundant neighbour one base away suggests this may be a read error. The chain links TRBV2 to TRBJ2-5; a weak D match, TRBD1 (6 bases). V was trimmed by 7 bases and J by 4 bases, leaving 16 bases between them. CDR3 size: 14 residues. In germline, CDR1 is SNHLY, CDR2 FYNNEI. CDR3 sequence reads: CASKLPEGGETQYF. The DNA for the CDR3 is TGTGCCAGCAAACTACCGGAAGGGGGAGAGACCCAGTACTTC.